This T cell receptor (beta chain) was found in a study of cytomegalovirus exposure and HLA in healthy donors. Study-level points and caveats: With later analysis, a missense DCLRE1C variant became linked to TCR beta V- and J-gene trimming.

The germline gives CDR1 SGHAT, CDR2 FQNNGV. Trimming left V 2 bases short and J 0 bases short, with 8 bases between. CDR3 size: 15 residues. Of note for this clone: Its specificity is unknown.

This PCR relied on a set of 60 Vbeta primers and 13 Jbeta primers. Only in-frame clones appear in the TCRdb table, and some are missing; sequencing was by immunoSEQ multiplex PCR. The repertoire has about 73,000 clones, over 70% of them found once; the top ten carry around 11%. Sequencing input: PBMCs. This receptor was taken from a man between 65 and 85 years old in good health and CMV-seronegative. V is TRBV11-2 and J is TRBJ2-1, with D tentatively TRBD1 (5 bases). The DNA for the CDR3 is TGTGCCAGCAGCTTATTCACAGGCTCCTACAATGAGCAGTTCTTC. Translation gives CASSLFTGSYNEQFF.